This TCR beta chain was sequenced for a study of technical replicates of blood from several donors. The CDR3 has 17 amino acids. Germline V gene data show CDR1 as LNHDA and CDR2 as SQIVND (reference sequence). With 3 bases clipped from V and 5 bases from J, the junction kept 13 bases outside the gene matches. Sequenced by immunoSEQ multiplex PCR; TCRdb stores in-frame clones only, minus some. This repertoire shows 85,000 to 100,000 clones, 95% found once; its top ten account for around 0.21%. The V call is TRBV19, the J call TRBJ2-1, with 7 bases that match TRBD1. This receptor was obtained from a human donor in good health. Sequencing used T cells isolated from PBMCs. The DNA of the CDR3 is TGTGCCAGTAGTATTTTACCCGGGACAGCCTCAAACAATGAGCAGTTCTTC. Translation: CASSILPGTASNNEQFF. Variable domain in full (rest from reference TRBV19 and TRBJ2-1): DGGITQSPKYLFRKEGQNVTLSCEQNLNHDAMYWYRQDPGQGLRLIYYSQIVNDFQKGDIAEGYSVSREKKESFPLTVTSAQKNPTAFYLCASSILPGTASNNEQFFGPGTRLTVL.